A single sample is the source of the 17 T cell receptor beta chains below, sequenced in a study of T cells in localized non-small cell lung cancer. Some clones are missing from TCRdb's copy, which holds only in-frame ones; the method was immunoSEQ multiplex PCR. The sample has tens of thousands of clones; roughly 80% are singletons. Sequenced material: PBMCs, taken before any cancer treatment. The source of these receptors is a man aged 35 to 69 with stage II lung adenocarcinoma.

A few counts support this clone. The rearrangement joins TRBV4-1 to TRBJ2-1, with TRBD1 matching over 9 bases. Looked up from germline, CDR1 is MGHRA and CDR2 is YSYEKL. V lost 7 bases to trimming and J lost 7 bases; unmatched junction nucleotides: 11. The CDR3 sequence is 15 residues long. CDR3 residues: CASTPGTGLGNEQFF. CDR3 DNA sequence: TGCGCCAGCACGCCCGGGACAGGGCTTGGAAATGAGCAGTTCTTC.

For the CDR3, the DNA is TGTGCCTGGCTAAAACAGGGGGCCCAAGAGACCCAGTACTTC. As protein: CAWLKQGAQETQYF. The rearrangement links TRBV30 to TRBJ2-5; 9 bases align to TRBD1. V trimming: 5 bases; J trimming: 1 base; junction bases outside the gene matches: 5. The CDR3 extends over 14 amino acids. Germline assignment: CDR1 GTSNPN and CDR2 SVGIG (reference sequence).

The chain employs TRBV11-3 and TRBJ2-1; a possible D gene is TRBD2 (6 bases). CDR3 size: 14 residues. Germline V lookup: CDR1 SGHNT, CDR2 YENEEA. V was cut by 5 bases and J by 1 base, with 9 bases left in between. DNA for the CDR3: TGTGCCAGCAGCCCCGGGGGATCCTACAATGAGCAGTTCTTC. As protein: CASSPGGSYNEQFF. The whole variable domain, filled in from reference TRBV11-3 and TRBJ2-1, reads EAGVVQSPRYKIIEKKQPVAFWCNPISGHNTLYWYLQNLGQGPELLIRYENEEAVDDSQLPKDRFSAERLKGVDSTLKIQPAELGDSAVYLCASSPGGSYNEQFFGPGTRLTVL.

This rearrangement joins TRBV4-2 to TRBJ2-1; D perhaps matches TRBD1 (5 bases). The CDR3 consists of 12 residues. The germline V gene encodes CDR1 LGHNA and CDR2 YNFKEQ. V shed 4 bases and J shed 4 bases, with 5 bases lying between them. The CDR3 coding sequence is TGTGCCAGCAGCCCAGGGTACAATGAGCAGTTCTTC. Its protein is CASSPGYNEQFF.

The rearrangement links TRBV2 to TRBJ1-1; D is unresolved. The ends were cut back, 4 bases at V and 0 bases at J, with 9 bases in the middle. CDR1 is SNHLY and CDR2 is FYNNEI in the germline V gene. CDR3 length: 14 amino acids. The CDR3 bases are TGTGCCAGCAGTGTGGACGGCATGAACACTGAAGCTTTCTTT. Amino acids: CASSVDGMNTEAFF.

The sample holds one count of this clone. The J gene is TRBJ2-2, the V gene TRBV7-9, with TRBD2 matching over 10 bases. With 3 bases clipped from V and 6 bases from J, the junction kept 10 bases outside the gene matches. The CDR3 loop spans 17 amino acids. Per the germline V gene, CDR1 is SEHNR and CDR2 is FQNEAQ (reference sequence). CDR3 DNA sequence: TGTGCCAGCAGCTTTACTAGCGGGACAGTTAAGGCCGGGGAGCTGTTTTTT. Protein sequence: CASSFTSGTVKAGELFF.

The gene calls are TRBV6-5 and TRBJ2-7; 7 bases fit TRBD1. Germline CDR1 reads MNHEY; CDR2 reads SVGAGI. CDR3 length equals 13 residues. Trimming cost V 8 bases and J 2 bases; bases outside gene matches: 6. The CDR3 protein is CASFGTVTYEQYF. DNA of the CDR3: TGTGCCAGCTTCGGGACAGTAACCTACGAGCAGTACTTC.

This sequence joins TRBV11-2 and TRBJ2-7; no clear D. Trimming cost V 4 bases and J 6 bases, with 16 bases left between them. Germline CDR1 is SGHAT and CDR2 is FQNNGV. This CDR3 comprises 14 residues. The CDR3 nucleotides read TGTGCCAGCAGCTCTCTCATTGGGCGTCTCGAGCAGTACTTC. Translation gives CASSSLIGRLEQYF.

This clone was observed once. The rearrangement uses TRBV25-1 and TRBJ2-1; D is perhaps TRBD1 or TRBD2 (6 bases each). Germline V lookup: CDR1 MGHDK, CDR2 SYGVNS. Between the trimmed V and J ends, which lost 5 bases and 9 bases, there was a span of 23 bases. This CDR3 contains 16 residues. The CDR3 is CASSQGGRGRTGEQFF. Here the CDR3 DNA reads TGTGCCAGCAGTCAAGGCGGAAGGGGGAGGACTGGTGAGCAGTTCTTC.

The table lists this clone with a count of one. The chain has TRBV2 and TRBJ1-5; D unclear. The CDR3 loop spans 12 amino acids. V was trimmed by 4 bases and J by 0 bases, leaving 1 base between them. Germline V CDR1 and CDR2: SNHLY, FYNNEI. The CDR3 protein is CASSVSNQPQHF. The CDR3 region has the DNA TGTGCCAGCAGTGTTAGCAATCAGCCCCAGCATTTT.

This clone appeared a few times. The chain combines TRBV7-9 with TRBJ1-2; 7 bases agree with TRBD1. The V and J ends lost 9 bases and 2 bases, in that order; junction bases with no gene match: 6. CDR3 size: 13 residues. Germline CDR1 reads SEHNR; CDR2 reads FQNEAQ (reference sequence). The CDR3 region has the DNA TGTGCCAGTACCACAGGGGACAACTATGGCTACACCTTC. This sequence encodes CASTTGDNYGYTF.

The chain carries TRBV6-1 and TRBJ2-1; 7 nucleotides agree with TRBD2. CDR3 size: 15 residues. The ends lost 8 bases at V and 4 bases at J; junction bases unmatched: 11. The germline V gene encodes CDR1 MNHNS and CDR2 SASEGT. The CDR3 bases are TGTGCCAGCCTCCGTCGAGCGGGGTTTTACAATGAGCAGTTCTTC. Its protein product is CASLRRAGFYNEQFF.

The chain carries TRBV15 and TRBJ1-6, with D hard to call. The V and J ends lost 1 base and 8 bases respectively, with 9 bases between them. The CDR3 runs to 14 residues. Germline assignment: CDR1 LNHNV and CDR2 YYDKDF (reference sequence). CDR3 sequence reads: CATSRGGDDSPLHF. DNA for the CDR3: TGTGCCACCAGCAGAGGTGGTGATGATTCACCCCTCCACTTT.

This chain joins TRBV2 and TRBJ2-1; a weak D match, TRBD2 (5 bases). The CDR3 spans 14 residues. Germline V gene lookup returns CDR1 SNHLY and CDR2 FYNNEI. Between the trimmed V and J ends, which lost 6 bases and 0 bases, there was a span of 9 bases. The CDR3 loop is CASSRELSYNEQFF. CDR3 bases: TGTGCCAGCAGCCGGGAACTCTCCTACAATGAGCAGTTCTTC.

This chain links TRBV18 with TRBJ1-4; tentative D call: TRBD1 (5 bases). Trimming cost V 4 bases and J 7 bases, with 10 bases left between them. Germline V gene lookup returns CDR1 KGHSH and CDR2 LQKENI. This CDR3 region has 13 residues. The DNA of the CDR3 is TGTGCCAGCTCACGCCAGGGAGGTGAAAAACTGTTTTTT. As protein: CASSRQGGEKLFF.

The rearrangement uses TRBV6-6 and TRBJ2-2; D may be TRBD2 (6 bases). Trimming shortened V by 5 bases and J by 1 base, and 8 bases separated the two germline ends. Germline values: CDR1 MNHNY, CDR2 SVGAGI (reference sequence). The CDR3 sequence is 14 residues long. The chain's CDR3 is CASSDSGNTGELFF. DNA of the CDR3: TGTGCCAGCAGTGATAGCGGGAACACCGGGGAGCTGTTTTTT.

The rearrangement joins TRBV19 to TRBJ1-1; 11 positions agree with TRBD1. Germline V gene data show CDR1 as LNHDA and CDR2 as SQIVND (reference sequence). There are 16 residues in the CDR3. V lost 1 base to trimming and J lost 11 bases; unmatched junction nucleotides: 12. In DNA, the CDR3 is TGTGCCAGTAGTATAGGCGGACAGGGGGCCGGAGTTGGCGCTTTCTTT. Protein: CASSIGGQGAGVGAFF. The entire variable domain, with the rest obtained from reference TRBV19 and TRBJ1-1, is as follows: DGGITQSPKYLFRKEGQNVTLSCEQNLNHDAMYWYRQDPGQGLRLIYYSQIVNDFQKGDIAEGYSVSREKKESFPLTVTSAQKNPTAFYLCASSIGGQGAGVGAFFGQGTRLTVV.